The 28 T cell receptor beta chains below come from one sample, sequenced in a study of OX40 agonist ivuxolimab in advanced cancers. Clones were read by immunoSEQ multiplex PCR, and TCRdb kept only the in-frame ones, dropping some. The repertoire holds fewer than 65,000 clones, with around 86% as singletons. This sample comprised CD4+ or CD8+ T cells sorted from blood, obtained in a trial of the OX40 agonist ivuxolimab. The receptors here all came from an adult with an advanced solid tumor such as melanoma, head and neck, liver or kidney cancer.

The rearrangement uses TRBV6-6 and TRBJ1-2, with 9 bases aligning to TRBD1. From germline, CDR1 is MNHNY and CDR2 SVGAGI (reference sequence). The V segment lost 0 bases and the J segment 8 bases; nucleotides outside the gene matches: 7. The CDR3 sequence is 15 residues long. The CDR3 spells CASSYSGQGLGGYTF. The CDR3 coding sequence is TGTGCCAGCAGTTACTCGGGACAGGGATTGGGAGGCTACACCTTC.

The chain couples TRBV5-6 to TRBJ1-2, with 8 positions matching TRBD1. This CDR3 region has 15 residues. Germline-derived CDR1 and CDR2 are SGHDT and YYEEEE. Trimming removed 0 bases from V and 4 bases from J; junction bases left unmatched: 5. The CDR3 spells CASSLGPGGVYGYTF. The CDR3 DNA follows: TGTGCCAGCAGCTTGGGTCCAGGGGGCGTCTATGGCTACACCTTC.

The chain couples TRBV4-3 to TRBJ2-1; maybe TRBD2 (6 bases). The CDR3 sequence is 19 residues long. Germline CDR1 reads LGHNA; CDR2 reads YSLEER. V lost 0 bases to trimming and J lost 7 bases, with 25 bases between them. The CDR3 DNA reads TGCGCCAGCAGCCAAGATTGGTACGTCGGGGTCGGGAGTTCAAATGAGCAGTTCTTC. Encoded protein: CASSQDWYVGVGSSNEQFF.

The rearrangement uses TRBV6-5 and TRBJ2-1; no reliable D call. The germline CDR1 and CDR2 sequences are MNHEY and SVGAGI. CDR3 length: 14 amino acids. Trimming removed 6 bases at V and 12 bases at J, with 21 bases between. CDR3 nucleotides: TGTGCCAGCAGCTCCCCCAGAGTCAGGTGGGTGCAGTTCTTC. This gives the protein CASSSPRVRWVQFF.

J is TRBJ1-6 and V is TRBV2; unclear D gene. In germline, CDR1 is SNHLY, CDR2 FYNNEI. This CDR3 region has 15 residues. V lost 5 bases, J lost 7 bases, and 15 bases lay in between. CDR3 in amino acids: CASSKQGLGNSPLHF. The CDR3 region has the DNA TGTGCCAGCAGTAAGCAAGGATTGGGGAATTCACCCCTCCACTTT.

This CDR3 is CAISEVGMSEKLFF. In DNA, the CDR3 is TGTGCCATCAGTGAAGTAGGAATGAGCGAAAAACTGTTTTTT. This sequence joins TRBV10-3 and TRBJ1-4; D uncertain. The CDR3 is 14 residues long. Trimming took off 3 bases at V and 8 bases at J, with 13 bases between the two ends. Per the germline V gene, CDR1 is ENHRY and CDR2 is SYGVKD.

Here the CDR3 DNA reads TGTGCCAGCTCCGGCGGGGCGGGGGACACTGAAGCTTTCTTT. Translated, it gives CASSGGAGDTEAFF. The chain has TRBV19 and TRBJ1-1; a possible D gene is TRBD1 (5 bases). V lost 9 bases and J lost 3, with 17 bases in between. Germline V lookup: CDR1 LNHDA, CDR2 SQIVND (reference sequence). The CDR3 has 14 residues.

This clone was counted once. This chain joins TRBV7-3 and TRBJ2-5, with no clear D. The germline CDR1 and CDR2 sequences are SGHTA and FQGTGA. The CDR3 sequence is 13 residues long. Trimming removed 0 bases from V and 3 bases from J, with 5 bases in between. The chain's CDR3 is CASSLTVKETQYF. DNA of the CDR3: TGTGCCAGCAGCTTAACCGTTAAAGAGACCCAGTACTTC.

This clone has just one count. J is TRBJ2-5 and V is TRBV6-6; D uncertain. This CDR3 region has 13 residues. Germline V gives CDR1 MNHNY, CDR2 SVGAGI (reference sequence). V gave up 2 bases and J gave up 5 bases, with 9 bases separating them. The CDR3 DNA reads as TGTGCCAGCAGTTACGGGGTGGGGGAGACCCAGTACTTC. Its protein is CASSYGVGETQYF.

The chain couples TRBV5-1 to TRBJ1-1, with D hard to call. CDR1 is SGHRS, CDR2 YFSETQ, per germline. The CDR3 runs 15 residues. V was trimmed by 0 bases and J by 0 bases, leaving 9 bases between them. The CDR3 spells CASSLDVGMNTEAFF. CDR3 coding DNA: TGCGCCAGCAGCTTGGACGTCGGAATGAACACTGAAGCTTTCTTT.

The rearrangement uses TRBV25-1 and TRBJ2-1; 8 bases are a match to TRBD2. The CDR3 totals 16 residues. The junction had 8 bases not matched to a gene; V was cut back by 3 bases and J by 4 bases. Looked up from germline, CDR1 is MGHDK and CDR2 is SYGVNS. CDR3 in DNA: TGTGCCAGCAGTGACTCCGACAGCGGGGGATACAATGAGCAGTTCTTC. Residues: CASSDSDSGGYNEQFF.

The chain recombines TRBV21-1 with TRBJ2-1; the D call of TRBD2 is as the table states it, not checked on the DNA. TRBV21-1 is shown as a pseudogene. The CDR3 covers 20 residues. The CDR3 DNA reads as TGTGCCAGCAGCAGCCAGGGTCCGGATCGACTAGCGGTCTGTCTTCATGAGCAGTTCTTC. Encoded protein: CASSSQGPDRLAVCLHEQFF.

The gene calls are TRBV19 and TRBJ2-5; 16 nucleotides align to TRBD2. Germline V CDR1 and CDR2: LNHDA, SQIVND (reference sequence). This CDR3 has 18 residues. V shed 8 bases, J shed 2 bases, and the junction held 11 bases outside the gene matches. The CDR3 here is CASSRGLAGGPEQETQYF. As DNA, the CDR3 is TGTGCCAGTTCCCGGGGACTAGCGGGAGGGCCGGAGCAAGAGACCCAGTACTTC. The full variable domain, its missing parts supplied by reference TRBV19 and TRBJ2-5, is DGGITQSPKYLFRKEGQNVTLSCEQNLNHDAMYWYRQDPGQGLRLIYYSQIVNDFQKGDIAEGYSVSREKKESFPLTVTSAQKNPTAFYLCASSRGLAGGPEQETQYFGPGTRLLVL.

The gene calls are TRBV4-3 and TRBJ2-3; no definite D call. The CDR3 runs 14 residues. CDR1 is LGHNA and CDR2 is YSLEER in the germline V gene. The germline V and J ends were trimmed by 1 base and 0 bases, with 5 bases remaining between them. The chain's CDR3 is CASSQAGSTDTQYF. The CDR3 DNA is TGCGCCAGCAGCCAAGCCGGGAGCACAGATACGCAGTATTTT.

CDR3 in amino acids: CASSSSTRSYNEQFF. The CDR3 region has the DNA TGCGCCAGCAGCTCGTCGACTAGATCCTACAATGAGCAGTTCTTC. The chain joins TRBV4-3 to TRBJ2-1; D perhaps matches TRBD2 (6 bases). Germline V CDR1 and CDR2: LGHNA, YSLEER. Trimming cost V 5 bases and J 1 base, with 12 bases left between them. The CDR3 has 15 amino acids.

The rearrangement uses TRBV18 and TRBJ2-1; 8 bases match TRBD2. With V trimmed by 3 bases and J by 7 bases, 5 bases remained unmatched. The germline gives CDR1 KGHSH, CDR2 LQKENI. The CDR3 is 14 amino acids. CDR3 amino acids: CASSPGASGNEQFF. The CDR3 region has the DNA TGTGCCAGCTCACCCGGGGCTAGCGGGAATGAGCAGTTCTTC.

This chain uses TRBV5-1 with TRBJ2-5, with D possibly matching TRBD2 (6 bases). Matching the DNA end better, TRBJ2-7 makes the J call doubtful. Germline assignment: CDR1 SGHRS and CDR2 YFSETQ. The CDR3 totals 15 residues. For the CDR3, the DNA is TGCGCCAGCAGCCCCCGGGGAGGAGGTACCTACGAGCAGTACTTC. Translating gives CASSPRGGGTYEQYF.

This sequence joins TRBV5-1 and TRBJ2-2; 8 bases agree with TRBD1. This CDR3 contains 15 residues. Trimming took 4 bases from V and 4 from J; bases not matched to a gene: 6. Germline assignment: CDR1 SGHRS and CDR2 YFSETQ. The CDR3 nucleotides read TGCGCCAGCAGCCTCAGGGGGCCGGTCACCGGGGAGCTGTTTTTT. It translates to CASSLRGPVTGELFF.

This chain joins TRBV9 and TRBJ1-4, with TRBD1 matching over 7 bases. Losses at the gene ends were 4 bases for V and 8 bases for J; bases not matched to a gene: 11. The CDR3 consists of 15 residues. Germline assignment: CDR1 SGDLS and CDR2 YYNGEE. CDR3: CASSTGQVVGEKLFF. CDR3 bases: TGTGCCAGCAGCACCGGACAGGTCGTCGGGGAAAAACTGTTTTTT.

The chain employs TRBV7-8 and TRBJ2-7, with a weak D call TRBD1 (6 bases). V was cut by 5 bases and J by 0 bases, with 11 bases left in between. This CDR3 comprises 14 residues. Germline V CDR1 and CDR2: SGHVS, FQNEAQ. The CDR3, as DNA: TGTGCCAGCAGCGTCGGGACAAACTCCTACGAGCAGTACTTC. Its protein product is CASSVGTNSYEQYF.

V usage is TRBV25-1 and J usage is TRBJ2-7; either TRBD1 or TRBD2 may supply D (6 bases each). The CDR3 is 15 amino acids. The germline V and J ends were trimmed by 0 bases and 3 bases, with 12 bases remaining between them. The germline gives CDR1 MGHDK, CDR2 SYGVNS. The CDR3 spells CASSEYGGSGYEQYF. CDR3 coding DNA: TGTGCCAGCAGTGAATACGGGGGCTCGGGCTACGAGCAGTACTTC.

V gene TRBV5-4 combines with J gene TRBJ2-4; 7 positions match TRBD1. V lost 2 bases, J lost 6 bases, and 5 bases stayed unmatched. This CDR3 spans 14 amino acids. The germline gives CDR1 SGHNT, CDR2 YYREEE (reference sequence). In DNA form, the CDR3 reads TGTGCCAGCAGCTTCGACAGGGTGGTAAACATTCAGTACTTC. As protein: CASSFDRVVNIQYF.

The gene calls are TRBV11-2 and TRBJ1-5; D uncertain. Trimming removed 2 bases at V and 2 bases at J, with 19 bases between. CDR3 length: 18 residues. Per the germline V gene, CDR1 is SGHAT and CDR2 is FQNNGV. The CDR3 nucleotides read TGTGCCAGCAGCTTAACCCCTGGGGTGATGGGAGGCAATCAGCCCCAGCATTTT. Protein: CASSLTPGVMGGNQPQHF. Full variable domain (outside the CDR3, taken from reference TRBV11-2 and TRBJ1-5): EAGVAQSPRYKIIEKRQSVAFWCNPISGHATLYWYQQILGQGPKLLIQFQNNGVVDDSQLPKDRFSAERLKGVDSTLKIQPAKLEDSAVYLCASSLTPGVMGGNQPQHFGDGTRLSIL.

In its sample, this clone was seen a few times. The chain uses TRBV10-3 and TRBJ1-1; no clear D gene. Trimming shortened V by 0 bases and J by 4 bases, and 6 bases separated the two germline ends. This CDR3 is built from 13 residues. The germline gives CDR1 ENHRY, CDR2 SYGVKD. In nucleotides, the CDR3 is TGTGCCATCAGTGAGTCGAGCGGCACTGAAGCTTTCTTT. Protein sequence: CAISESSGTEAFF.

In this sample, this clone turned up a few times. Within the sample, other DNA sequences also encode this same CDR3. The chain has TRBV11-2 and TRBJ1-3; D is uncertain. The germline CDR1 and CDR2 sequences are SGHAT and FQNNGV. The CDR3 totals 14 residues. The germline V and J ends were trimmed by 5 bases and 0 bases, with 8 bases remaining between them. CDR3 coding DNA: TGTGCCAGCAGCCTTGAACCCTCTGGAAACACCATATATTTT. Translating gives CASSLEPSGNTIYF.

CDR3 region: CASSLRGRDEKLFF. The CDR3 DNA is TGTGCCAGCAGTCTAAGGGGACGGGATGAAAAACTGTTTTTT. The chain uses TRBV27 and TRBJ1-4; tentative D call: TRBD1 (5 bases). The V end lost 5 bases, the J end lost 6 bases, and 13 bases lay between the germline ends. The CDR3 is made up of 14 amino acids. The V gene's germline CDR1 is MNHEY and CDR2 SMNVEV (reference sequence). Filled out from reference TRBV27 and TRBJ1-4, the complete variable domain reads EAQVTQNPRYLITVTGKKLTVTCSQNMNHEYMSWYRQDPGLGLRQIYYSMNVEVTDKGDVPEGYKVSRKEKRNFPLILESPSPNQTSLYFCASSLRGRDEKLFFGSGTQLSVL.

The CDR3 reads CASRSTVPSNYGYTF. CDR3 in DNA: TGTGCCAGCAGGTCGACAGTCCCGAGTAACTATGGCTACACCTTC. The V and J genes are TRBV2 and TRBJ1-2; perhaps TRBD1 as D (5 bases). The V gene lost 6 bases and the J gene lost 1 base, with 15 bases spanning the gap. The length of the CDR3 is 15 residues. Germline assignment: CDR1 SNHLY and CDR2 FYNNEI.

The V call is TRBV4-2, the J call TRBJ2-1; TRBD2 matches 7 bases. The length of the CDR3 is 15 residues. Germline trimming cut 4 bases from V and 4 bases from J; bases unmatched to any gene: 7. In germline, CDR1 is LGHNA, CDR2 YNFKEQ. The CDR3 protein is CASSPGVAGYNEQFF. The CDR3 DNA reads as TGTGCCAGCAGCCCCGGGGTAGCGGGTTACAATGAGCAGTTCTTC.